This T cell receptor beta chain was identified in a study of T cell responses to AZD1222 COVID-19 vaccine. Findings and caveats of the study: Spike-spanning, vaccine-associated CD4 TCRs were dominant at 160-218 and 743-854.

This CDR3 has 13 residues. CDR1 and CDR2 (germline): SNHLY, FYNNEI. V gave up 10 bases and J gave up 0 bases, with 12 bases separating them. As concerns this clone: Its antigen is unknown.

Generated by immunoSEQ multiplex PCR, the TCRdb table keeps only in-frame clones and is missing some. The sample consists of 150,000 to 200,000 clones, 88% of them appearing once. The chain is built from TRBV2 and TRBJ1-1; D perhaps matches TRBD1 (6 bases). The receptor's source is an adult in good health. The input for sequencing was peripheral blood, taken on day 0 of AZD1222 vaccination. Here the CDR3 reads CAKTGRLNTEAFF. CDR3 coding DNA: TGTGCCAAAACAGGGCGGCTGAACACTGAAGCTTTCTTT.